The 10 T cell receptor beta chains below all came from one sample that was sequenced in a study of CD8+ T cells in alopecia areata (dated by TCRdb to the late 2010s). Library preparation was by the immunoSEQ multiplex PCR assay. RNA was extracted from all samples and reverse transcribed into cDNA, which served as template for TCR sequencing. TCRdb provides this immuneACCESS table in a form limited to in-frame rearrangements. Some clones are lacking; in checked studies, under half of them reflect an unresolved V gene, and why the rest are absent is not known. The sample has a few hundred thousand clones on record, under 70% of them singletons. Of the sample, roughly 1.2% is held by the ten largest clones. Read against the paper, the sample's treatment or condition label means: oral pan-JAK inhibitor, 5-10 mg twice daily. Sample: CD4+ T cells sorted from blood, taken at week 44, from a patient treated with tofacitinib. The source is a human donor with alopecia areata.

This chain links TRBV29-1 with TRBJ1-1; no firm D call. The V gene's germline CDR1 is SQVTM and CDR2 ANQGSEA. V lost 4 bases and J lost 5, with 17 bases in between. This CDR3 comprises 14 residues. CDR3 loop: CSVATDQLRTEAFF. The CDR3 DNA reads TGCAGCGTTGCAACGGATCAGCTGAGAACTGAAGCTTTCTTT.

The chain has TRBV7-3 and TRBJ2-6, with 9 bases lining up with TRBD2. The CDR3 extends over 18 amino acids. Germline loops: CDR1 SGHTA, CDR2 FQGTGA. Trimming at V came to 5 bases and at J to 0 bases, leaving 8 bases not matched to a gene. In DNA form, the CDR3 reads TGTGCCAGCAGCCCCCAGCGGGGGGCCGACTCTGGGGCCAACGTCCTGACTTTC. Amino acids: CASSPQRGADSGANVLTF.

The J gene is TRBJ2-5, the V gene TRBV15; the D gene is possibly TRBD1 (5 bases). Looked up from germline, CDR1 is LNHNV and CDR2 is YYDKDF (reference sequence). The CDR3 is made up of 14 amino acids. Trimming cost V 1 base and J 4 bases, with 10 bases left between them. The CDR3 sequence is CATSRGVGAETQYF. The CDR3 DNA sequence: TGTGCCACCAGCAGAGGGGTAGGGGCAGAGACCCAGTACTTC.

The chain combines TRBV2 with TRBJ1-1; TRBD1 matches 7 bases. The CDR3 has 13 amino acids. CDR1 is SNHLY, CDR2 FYNNEI, per germline. The V and J ends lost 7 bases and 6 bases, in that order; junction bases with no gene match: 8. CDR3 bases: TGTGCCAGCACAGAGGAGCAGGGGGCTGAAGCTTTCTTT. It codes for CASTEEQGAEAFF.

This chain uses TRBV20-1 with TRBJ1-1; D gene ambiguous. Looked up from germline, CDR1 is DFQATT and CDR2 is SNEGSKA (reference sequence). Trimming took 7 bases from V and 1 from J, leaving 7 bases between them. The CDR3 consists of 11 residues. CDR3 region: CSGAGNTEAFF. DNA of the CDR3: TGCAGTGGGGCAGGGAACACTGAAGCTTTCTTT.

This chain uses TRBV14 with TRBJ2-1; D is tentatively TRBD1 or TRBD2 (5 bases each). In germline, CDR1 is SGHDN, CDR2 FVKESK. The CDR3 runs 17 residues. The V end lost 0 bases, the J end lost 5 bases, and 17 bases lay between the germline ends. Here the CDR3 reads CASSQDSGTWGHNEQFF. CDR3 bases: TGTGCCAGCAGCCAAGATTCAGGGACGTGGGGTCACAATGAGCAGTTCTTC.

The chain employs TRBV9 and TRBJ2-7, with D hard to call. Trimming took off 0 bases at V and 4 bases at J, with 11 bases between the two ends. CDR1 and CDR2 (germline): SGDLS, YYNGEE. The CDR3 runs 14 residues. In DNA form, the CDR3 reads TGTGCCAGCAGCGTAGAGAGAGTCCCATACGAGCAGTACTTC. It codes for CASSVERVPYEQYF.

The gene calls are TRBV30 and TRBJ1-2, with D maybe TRBD1 (6 bases). Germline V gene sequence: CDR1 GTSNPN, CDR2 SVGIG (reference sequence). Trimming took 0 bases from V and 6 from J, leaving 17 bases between them. This CDR3 has 15 amino acids. CDR3: CAWSVLRTVKDGYTF. CDR3 sequence (DNA): TGTGCCTGGAGTGTACTTAGGACAGTAAAGGATGGCTACACCTTC. Full variable domain (missing parts from reference TRBV30 and TRBJ1-2): SQTIHQWPATLVQPVGSPLSLECTVEGTSNPNLYWYRQAAGRGLQLLFYSVGIGQISSEVPQNLSASRPQDRQFILSSKKLLLSDSGFYLCAWSVLRTVKDGYTFGSGTRLTVV.

The genes are TRBV30 and TRBJ2-7; 7 bases fit TRBD1. This CDR3 has 16 residues. V was clipped by 4 bases and J by 2 bases; unmatched bases: 14. Germline V lookup: CDR1 GTSNPN, CDR2 SVGIG (reference sequence). CDR3 region: CAWTPLRGGTAYEQYF. CDR3 in DNA: TGTGCCTGGACTCCCTTACGAGGGGGCACAGCCTACGAGCAGTACTTC.

This sequence joins TRBV29-1 and TRBJ1-1; TRBD1 matches at 9 bases. Per the germline V gene, CDR1 is SQVTM and CDR2 is ANQGSEA. V was clipped by 3 bases and J by 5 bases; unmatched bases: 4. The CDR3 consists of 13 residues. The CDR3 region has the DNA TGCAGCGTTGAGGGGACAGGGAAGACTGAAGCTTTCTTT. It yields the protein CSVEGTGKTEAFF.